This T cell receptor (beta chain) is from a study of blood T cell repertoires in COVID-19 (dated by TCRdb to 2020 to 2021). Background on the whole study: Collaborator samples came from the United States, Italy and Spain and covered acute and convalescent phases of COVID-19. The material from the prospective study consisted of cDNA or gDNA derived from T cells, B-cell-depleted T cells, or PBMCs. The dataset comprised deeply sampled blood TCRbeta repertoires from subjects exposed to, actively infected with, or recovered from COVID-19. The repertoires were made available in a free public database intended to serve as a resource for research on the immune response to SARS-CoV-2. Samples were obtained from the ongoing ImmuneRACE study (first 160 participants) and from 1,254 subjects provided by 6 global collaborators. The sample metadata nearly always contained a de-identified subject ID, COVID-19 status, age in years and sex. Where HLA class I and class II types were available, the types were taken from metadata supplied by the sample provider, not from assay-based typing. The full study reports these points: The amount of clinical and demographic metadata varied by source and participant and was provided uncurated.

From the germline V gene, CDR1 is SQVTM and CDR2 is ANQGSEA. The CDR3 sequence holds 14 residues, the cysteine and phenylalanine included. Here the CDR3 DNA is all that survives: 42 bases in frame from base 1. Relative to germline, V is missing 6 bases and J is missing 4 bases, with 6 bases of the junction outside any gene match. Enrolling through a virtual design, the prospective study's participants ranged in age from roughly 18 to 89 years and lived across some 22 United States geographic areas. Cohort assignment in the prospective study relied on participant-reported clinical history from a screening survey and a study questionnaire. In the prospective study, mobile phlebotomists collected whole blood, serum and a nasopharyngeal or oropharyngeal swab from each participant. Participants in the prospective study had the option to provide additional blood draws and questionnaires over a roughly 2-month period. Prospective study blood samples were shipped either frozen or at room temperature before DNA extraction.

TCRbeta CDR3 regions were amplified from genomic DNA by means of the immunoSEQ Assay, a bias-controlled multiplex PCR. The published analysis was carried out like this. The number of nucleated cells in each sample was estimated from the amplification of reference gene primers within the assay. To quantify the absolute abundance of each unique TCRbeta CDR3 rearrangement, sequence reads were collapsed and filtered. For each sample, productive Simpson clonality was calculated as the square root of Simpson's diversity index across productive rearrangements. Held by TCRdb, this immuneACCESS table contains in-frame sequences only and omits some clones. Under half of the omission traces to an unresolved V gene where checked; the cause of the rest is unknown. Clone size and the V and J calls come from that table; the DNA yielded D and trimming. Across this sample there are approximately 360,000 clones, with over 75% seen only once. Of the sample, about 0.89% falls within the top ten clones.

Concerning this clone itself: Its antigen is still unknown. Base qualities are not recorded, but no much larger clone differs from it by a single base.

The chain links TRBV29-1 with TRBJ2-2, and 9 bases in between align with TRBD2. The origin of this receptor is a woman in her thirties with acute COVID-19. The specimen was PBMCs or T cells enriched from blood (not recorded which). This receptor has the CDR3 CSVRGGAITGELFF. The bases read TGCAGCGTACGCGGGGGGGCTATCACCGGGGAGCTGTTTTTT.